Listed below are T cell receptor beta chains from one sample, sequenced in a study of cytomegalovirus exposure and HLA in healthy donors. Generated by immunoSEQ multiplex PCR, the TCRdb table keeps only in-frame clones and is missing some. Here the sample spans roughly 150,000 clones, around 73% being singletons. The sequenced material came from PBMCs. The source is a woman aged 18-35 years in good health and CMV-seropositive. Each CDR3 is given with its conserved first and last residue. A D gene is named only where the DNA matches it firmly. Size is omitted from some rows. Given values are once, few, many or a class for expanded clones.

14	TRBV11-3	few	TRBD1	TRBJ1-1	TGTGCCAGCAGCCGGACAGGGTTTGACACTGAAGCTTTCTTT	CASSRTGFDTEAFF
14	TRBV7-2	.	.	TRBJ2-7	TGTGCCAGCAGCTTAGTAGCAGGGGTCTACGAGCAGTACTTC	CASSLVAGVYEQYF
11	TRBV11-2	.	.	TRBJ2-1	TGTGCCACTGGTCCTTCGGGGAATCAGTTCTTC	CATGPSGNQFF
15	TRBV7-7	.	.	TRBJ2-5	TGTGCTAGCAGCTTAGGGCCAGGGGTTCGAGAGACCCAGTACTTC	CASSLGPGVRETQYF
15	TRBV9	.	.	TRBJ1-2	TGTGCCAGCAGCGCTTTTCTTTCAGGGGCTGGCGGCTACACCTTC	CASSAFLSGAGGYTF
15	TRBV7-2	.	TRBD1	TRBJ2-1	TGTGCCAGCAGCTTCACAGGGGGAGTCTACAATGAGCAGTTCTTC	CASSFTGGVYNEQFF
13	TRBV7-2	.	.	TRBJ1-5	TGTGCCAGCAGCCCAAACTTTAATCAGCCCCAGCATTTT	CASSPNFNQPQHF
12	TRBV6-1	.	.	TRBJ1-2	TGTGCCAGCAGTGGGGCGAGTAGTGGCTACACCTTC	CASSGASSGYTF
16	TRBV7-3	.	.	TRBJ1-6	TGTGCCAGCAGCTTCCTCCTCACAGAATATAATTCACCCCTCCACTTT	CASSFLLTEYNSPLHF
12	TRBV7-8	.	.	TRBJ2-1	TGTGCCAGCAGCTTACTGAGCAATGAGCAGTTCTTC	CASSLLSNEQFF